These 2 T cell receptor beta chains share one sample of origin, sequenced in a study of T-cell reconstitution after alpha-beta-depleted transplantation in children. As it was prepared, the TCRbeta library received unique molecular identifiers. TCRdb ran MiXCR on the PCR reads and lists one entry per CDR3 protein. In the table there are approximately 350,000 distinct CDR3 sequences, over 9% of which are singletons. Specimen: PBMCs from the stem cell graft donor, collected from the stem cell graft. These receptors all come from a human donor who donated a stem cell graft to a child with acute lymphoblastic leukemia.

The sample holds a few counts of this clonotype. The chain joins TRBV4-2 to TRBJ2-3, with 11 bases fitting TRBD2. CDR1 and CDR2 from the germline V gene are LGHNA and YNFKEQ. This CDR3 is 20 amino acids long. J gave up 2 bases and V 4 bases, and 17 bases lay outside the gene matches. The CDR3 here is CASSLRLAGFAYLSTDTQYF. The CDR3 coding sequence is TGTGCCAGCAGCCTCAGACTAGCGGGGTTTGCTTACCTTTCCACAGATACGCAGTATTTT.

This chain connects TRBV5-1 to TRBJ2-1; 7 bases agree with TRBD2. The ends lost 0 bases at V and 4 bases at J; junction bases unmatched: 13. Germline V gene data show CDR1 as SGHRS and CDR2 as YFSETQ. There are 18 residues in the CDR3. The CDR3 sequence is CASSLDAGEGGIYNEQFF. DNA for the CDR3: TGCGCCAGCAGCTTGGATGCGGGAGAGGGAGGGATATACAATGAGCAGTTCTTC.